This T cell receptor beta chain was obtained from a study of blood T cell repertoires in COVID-19. In the source study's methods: The authors estimated nucleated cell counts from reference gene primer amplification. Only in-frame clones appear in the TCRdb table, and some are missing; sequencing was by immunoSEQ multiplex PCR. The DNA was the basis for D and trimming; V, J and clone size are from that table. The data show 150,000 to 200,000 clones, with under 80% seen just once and about 3% held by the top ten. V dropped 5 bases and J dropped 11; count of bases not matched to a gene: 17. CDR3 length: 16 amino acids. CDR1 and CDR2 (germline): SGHTA, FQGNSA.

The source is a woman older than 75 with acute or convalescent COVID-19. The sequencing input was peripheral blood. The chain joins TRBV7-2 to TRBJ2-1; TRBD1 aligns across 8 bases. The CDR3 bases are TGTGCCAGCAGCCAAGGAGGACAGGGTCGGTCCCGTCAGCAGTTCTTC. Translation: CASSQGGQGRSRQQFF. Based on the CDR3 plus reference TRBV7-2 and TRBJ2-1, the full variable domain is GAGVSQSPSNKVTEKGKDVELRCDPISGHTALYWYRQSLGQGLEFLIYFQGNSAPDKSGLPSDRFSAERTGGSVSTLTIQRTQQEDSAVYLCASSQGGQGRSRQQFFGPGTRLTVL.